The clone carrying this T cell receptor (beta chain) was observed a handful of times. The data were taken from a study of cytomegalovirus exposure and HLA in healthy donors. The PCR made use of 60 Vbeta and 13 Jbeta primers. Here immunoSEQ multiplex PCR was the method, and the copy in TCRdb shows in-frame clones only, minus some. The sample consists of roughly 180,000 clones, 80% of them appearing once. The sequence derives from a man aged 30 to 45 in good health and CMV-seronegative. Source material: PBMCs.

CDR3 residues: CASSYGQAYSYEQYF. In nucleotides, the CDR3 is TGTGCCAGCAGCTACGGACAGGCCTACTCCTACGAGCAGTACTTC. The chain is built from TRBV7-9 and TRBJ2-7; 7 bases map to TRBD1. This CDR3 has 15 amino acids. The germline V gene has CDR1 SEHNR and CDR2 FQNEAQ (reference sequence). The J segment lost 0 bases and the V segment lost 4 bases, leaving 6 bases of the junction unmatched.